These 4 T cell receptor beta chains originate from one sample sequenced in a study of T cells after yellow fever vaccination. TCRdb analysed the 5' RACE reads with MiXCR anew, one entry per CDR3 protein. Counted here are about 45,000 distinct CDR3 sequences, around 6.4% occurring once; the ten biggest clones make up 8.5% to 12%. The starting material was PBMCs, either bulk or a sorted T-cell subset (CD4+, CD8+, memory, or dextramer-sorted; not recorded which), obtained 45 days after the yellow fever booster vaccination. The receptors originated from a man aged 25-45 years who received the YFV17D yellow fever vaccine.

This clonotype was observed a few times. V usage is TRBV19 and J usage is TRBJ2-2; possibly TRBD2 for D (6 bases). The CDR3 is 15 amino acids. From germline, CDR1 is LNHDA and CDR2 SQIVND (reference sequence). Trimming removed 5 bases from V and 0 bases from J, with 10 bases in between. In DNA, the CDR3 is TGTGCCAGTAGTTGGGACTTCGCGAACACCGGGGAGCTGTTTTTT. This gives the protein CASSWDFANTGELFF.

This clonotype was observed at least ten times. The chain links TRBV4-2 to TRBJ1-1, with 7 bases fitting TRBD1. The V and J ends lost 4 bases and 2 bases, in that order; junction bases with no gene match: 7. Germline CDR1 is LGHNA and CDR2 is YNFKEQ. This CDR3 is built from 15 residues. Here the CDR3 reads CASSPTEGANTEAFF. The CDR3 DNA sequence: TGTGCCAGCAGCCCCACAGAGGGGGCTAACACTGAAGCTTTCTTT.

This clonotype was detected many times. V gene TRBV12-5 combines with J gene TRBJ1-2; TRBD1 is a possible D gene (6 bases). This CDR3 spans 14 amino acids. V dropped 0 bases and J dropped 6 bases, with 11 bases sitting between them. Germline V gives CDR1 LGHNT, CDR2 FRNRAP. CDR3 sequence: CASGLVGRGDGYTF. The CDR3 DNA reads TGTGCTAGTGGTTTGGTAGGCAGGGGTGATGGCTACACCTTC.

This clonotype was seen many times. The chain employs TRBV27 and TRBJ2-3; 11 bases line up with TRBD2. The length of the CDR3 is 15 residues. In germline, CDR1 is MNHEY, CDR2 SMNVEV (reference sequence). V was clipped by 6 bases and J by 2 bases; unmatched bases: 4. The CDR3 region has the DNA TGTGCCAGCAGAAGACTAGCGGGGTCCACAGATACGCAGTATTTT. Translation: CASRRLAGSTDTQYF.